These 27 T cell receptor beta chains were sequenced from one sample in a study of blood T cell repertoires in COVID-19. Measured with immunoSEQ multiplex PCR; TCRdb has only the in-frame clones, and not every one. The sample carries about 270,000 clones, roughly 85% recorded once. Specimen: PBMCs or T cells enriched from blood (not recorded which). These receptors originate from a woman aged 45-60 years with acute COVID-19.

This rearrangement joins TRBV19 to TRBJ1-5; D possibly corresponds to TRBD1 (6 bases). V was clipped by 7 bases and J by 4 bases, with 8 bases between them. The CDR3 is 12 residues long. CDR1 is LNHDA and CDR2 is SQIVND in the germline V gene (reference sequence). CDR3 loop: CASTTGNQPQHF. CDR3 DNA: TGTGCCAGTACTACAGGGAATCAGCCCCAGCATTTT.

This chain links TRBV5-1 with TRBJ2-7; maybe TRBD1 (5 bases). The CDR3 extends over 15 amino acids. V dropped 0 bases and J dropped 4 bases, with 14 bases sitting between them. Germline V gives CDR1 SGHRS, CDR2 YFSETQ. Here the CDR3 DNA reads TGCGCCAGCAGCTTGGCCTCAGGGTCCCCTTACGAGCAGTACTTC. Its translation: CASSLASGSPYEQYF.

The rearrangement joins TRBV2 to TRBJ1-3, with TRBD1 identical over 7 bases. Germline CDR1 and CDR2: SNHLY and FYNNEI. After removal of 6 bases from V and 4 bases from J, the junction contained 12 bases not matched to a gene. The CDR3 runs 16 residues. The chain's CDR3 is CASRGDRDSRGNTIYF. The CDR3 DNA follows: TGTGCCAGCAGGGGCGACAGGGACTCAAGGGGAAACACCATATATTTT.

CDR3 protein: CAWSVGQAERNTIYF. CDR3 DNA sequence: TGTGCCTGGAGTGTGGGGCAGGCTGAAAGAAACACCATATATTTT. The chain uses TRBV30 and TRBJ1-3; a weak D match, TRBD1 (5 bases). V was shortened by 0 bases and J by 5 bases, with 14 bases between the two germline ends. The germline gives CDR1 GTSNPN, CDR2 SVGIG (reference sequence). The CDR3 spans 15 residues. The full variable domain, with the rest looked up from reference TRBV30 and TRBJ1-3, is SQTIHQWPATLVQPVGSPLSLECTVEGTSNPNLYWYRQAAGRGLQLLFYSVGIGQISSEVPQNLSASRPQDRQFILSSKKLLLSDSGFYLCAWSVGQAERNTIYFGEGSWLTVV.

This clone was recorded at least ten times. V gene TRBV12-5 combines with J gene TRBJ1-5; TRBD1 matches 7 bases. Germline V gives CDR1 LGHNT, CDR2 FRNRAP. This CDR3 region has 15 residues. With 5 bases clipped from V and 1 base from J, the junction kept 5 bases outside the gene matches. DNA for the CDR3: TGTGCTAGTGGTCCCACAGGGGAAAGCAATCAGCCCCAGCATTTT. Amino acid sequence: CASGPTGESNQPQHF.

This clone was counted between two and nine times. The chain uses TRBV10-3 and TRBJ2-2; D remains unclear. The germline V and J ends were trimmed by 10 bases and 2 bases, with 20 bases remaining between them. CDR1 and CDR2 from the germline V gene are ENHRY and SYGVKD. This CDR3 is built from 16 residues. CDR3 amino acids: CATTTNPIVNTGELFF. CDR3 nucleotide sequence: TGTGCCACCACTACAAACCCCATTGTCAACACCGGGGAGCTGTTTTTT.

This clone showed up just a few times. The chain combines TRBV19 with TRBJ2-7, with D possibly being TRBD1 (6 bases). The V and J ends lost 3 bases and 1 base respectively, with 10 bases between them. From germline, CDR1 is LNHDA and CDR2 SQIVND (reference sequence). The length of the CDR3 is 14 residues. CDR3 amino acids: CASSMGRGSYEQYF. DNA for the CDR3: TGTGCCAGTAGTATGGGCAGGGGATCCTACGAGCAGTACTTC.

This chain uses TRBV13 with TRBJ2-1; TRBD2 aligns across 15 bases. In germline, CDR1 is PRHDT, CDR2 FYEKMQ (reference sequence). J lost 9 bases, V lost 0 bases, and 9 bases had no gene match. The CDR3 is 18 amino acids. The DNA of the CDR3 is TGTGCCAGCAGCTTAGGCCCCACCGGACTAGCGGGGGGGGTTGAGCAGTTCTTC. Its translation: CASSLGPTGLAGGVEQFF.

In its sample, this clone was seen once. The chain couples TRBV11-3 to TRBJ2-1; 9 nucleotides line up with TRBD1. V was clipped by 5 bases and J by 7 bases; unmatched bases: 6. CDR3 size: 14 residues. CDR1 is SGHNT and CDR2 is YENEEA in the germline V gene. The CDR3 DNA reads TGTGCCAGCAGCACACCGGGACAGGGAAATGAGCAGTTCTTC. This gives the protein CASSTPGQGNEQFF. Full variable domain (outside the CDR3, taken from reference TRBV11-3 and TRBJ2-1): EAGVVQSPRYKIIEKKQPVAFWCNPISGHNTLYWYLQNLGQGPELLIRYENEEAVDDSQLPKDRFSAERLKGVDSTLKIQPAELGDSAVYLCASSTPGQGNEQFFGPGTRLTVL.

Details on this clone: The sample has other DNA sequences that encode this CDR3 too. The chain joins TRBV12-3 or TRBV12-4 to TRBJ1-5; D gene ambiguous. The CDR3 contains 13 residues. V lost 6 bases, J lost 1 base, and 7 bases lay in between. In nucleotides, the CDR3 is TGTGCCAGCAGCCCCGGGAGCAATCAGCCCCAGCATTTT. This codes for CASSPGSNQPQHF.

The chain employs TRBV5-1 and TRBJ1-1; 9 nucleotides match TRBD1. The CDR3 contains 13 residues. J gave up 4 bases and V 4 bases, and 2 bases lay outside the gene matches. Germline-derived CDR1 and CDR2 are SGHRS and YFSETQ. The CDR3 sequence is CASSTGGPTEAFF. For the CDR3, the DNA is TGCGCCAGCAGCACAGGGGGCCCCACTGAAGCTTTCTTT.

This chain uses TRBV27 with TRBJ1-6; D gene ambiguous. V lost 2 bases to trimming and J lost 6 bases, with 14 bases between them. Germline CDR1 and CDR2: MNHEY and SMNVEV (reference sequence). This CDR3 has 16 amino acids. The chain's CDR3 is CASSLISAQRNSPLHF. As DNA, the CDR3 is TGTGCCAGCAGTTTAATCTCGGCGCAGCGTAATTCACCCCTCCACTTT.

The genes are TRBV30 and TRBJ1-5, with D possibly matching TRBD1 (6 bases). The V gene lost 4 bases and the J gene lost 3 bases, with 10 bases spanning the gap. Looked up from germline, CDR1 is GTSNPN and CDR2 is SVGIG (reference sequence). CDR3 length: 13 amino acids. CDR3 nucleotide sequence: TGTGCCTGGACAGGGGCCCTCAATCAGCCCCAGCATTTT. Amino acid sequence: CAWTGALNQPQHF.

The chain combines TRBV15 with TRBJ1-2, with D tentatively TRBD1 (6 bases). The CDR3 is 14 amino acids. The germline V gene has CDR1 LNHNV and CDR2 YYDKDF (reference sequence). V gave up 5 bases and J gave up 7 bases, with 17 bases separating them. The DNA for the CDR3 is TGTGCCACCAGCTCTTTATTAGGGGGATCTGGCTACACCTTC. Amino acids: CATSSLLGGSGYTF.

J is TRBJ1-3 and V is TRBV5-1; D is perhaps TRBD1 (5 bases). Germline CDR1 SGHRS, CDR2 YFSETQ. The CDR3 spans 14 residues. Between the trimmed V and J ends, which lost 4 bases and 4 bases, there was a span of 12 bases. This CDR3 is CASSGGVRGNTIYF. The CDR3 DNA is TGCGCCAGCAGCGGAGGGGTGCGAGGAAACACCATATATTTT.

The V gene is TRBV6-5, the J gene TRBJ1-2; a possible D gene is TRBD1 (6 bases). Looked up from germline, CDR1 is MNHEY and CDR2 is SVGAGI. The CDR3 runs to 15 residues. Trimming took off 7 bases at V and 4 bases at J, with 19 bases between the two ends. The CDR3 loop is CASTPEGGSGYGYTF. The CDR3 region has the DNA TGTGCCAGCACCCCCGAGGGGGGGAGCGGCTATGGCTACACCTTC.

The genes are TRBV11-2 and TRBJ2-7; 14 bases fit TRBD2. Germline V gene data show CDR1 as SGHAT and CDR2 as FQNNGV. The junction had 5 bases not matched to a gene; V was cut back by 1 base and J by 0 bases. The CDR3 extends over 18 amino acids. The CDR3, as DNA: TGTGCCAGCAGCTTAGGGGCGGGACTAGCGGGGGCCTCCTACGAGCAGTACTTC. Residues: CASSLGAGLAGASYEQYF.

In regard to this clone: This clone may be a read error of a much larger clone one base away. The J gene is TRBJ1-2, the V gene TRBV12-3 or TRBV12-4; 7 bases align to TRBD1. V gave up 6 bases and J gave up 4 bases; unmatched junction bases: 5. The CDR3 consists of 13 residues. This CDR3 reads CASSPDRAYGYTF. The CDR3, as DNA: TGTGCCAGCAGCCCTGACAGGGCCTATGGCTACACCTTC.

The V call is TRBV30, the J call TRBJ2-2; TRBD2 might be the D (6 bases). This CDR3 has 16 amino acids. V was trimmed by 4 bases and J by 0 bases, leaving 15 bases between them. CDR1 GTSNPN and CDR2 SVGIG come from the germline V gene (reference sequence). The CDR3 sequence is CAWTSRDFANTGELFF. As DNA, the CDR3 is TGTGCCTGGACCTCGCGGGACTTCGCGAACACCGGGGAGCTGTTTTTT.

This chain joins TRBV12-3 or TRBV12-4 and TRBJ1-5, with 7 bases matching TRBD1. There are 13 residues in the CDR3. The trim removed 6 bases at V and 7 bases at J, leaving 6 bases unmatched. The CDR3 nucleotides are TGTGCCAGCAGCTTTGACAGGGTACAGCCCCAGCATTTT. Its translation: CASSFDRVQPQHF.

V is TRBV25-1 and J is TRBJ1-1; possibly TRBD1 for D (6 bases). V was shortened by 5 bases and J by 8 bases, with 18 bases between the two germline ends. Germline lookup yields CDR1 MGHDK and CDR2 SYGVNS. The CDR3 consists of 14 residues. The CDR3 bases are TGTGCCAGCAGTAGGGCCGCGGGGGGGGGCGAAGCTTTCTTT. This translates into CASSRAAGGGEAFF.

This clone is a singleton in its sample. The chain uses TRBV7-9 and TRBJ1-2; D unclear. Looked up from germline, CDR1 is SEHNR and CDR2 is FQNEAQ (reference sequence). Trimming cost V 1 base and J 12 bases, with 18 bases left between them. The CDR3 length is 14 residues. Written as DNA, the CDR3 is TGTGCCAGCAGCTTAGAGTCGGAACTTTCGGGGAACACCTTC. It specifies CASSLESELSGNTF.

The chain is built from TRBV7-2 and TRBJ1-2; TRBD1 might be the D (6 bases). Per germline, CDR1 SGHTA and CDR2 FQGNSA. Between the trimmed V and J ends, which lost 5 bases and 8 bases, there was a span of 21 bases. The CDR3 contains 15 residues. CDR3: CASSPSGGALEGYTF. The DNA for the CDR3 is TGTGCCAGCAGCCCATCGGGGGGGGCGTTAGAGGGCTACACCTTC.

The V call is TRBV27, the J call TRBJ1-5; TRBD1 might be the D (5 bases). Germline V gene sequence: CDR1 MNHEY, CDR2 SMNVEV (reference sequence). The CDR3 consists of 14 residues. Deletions cut 2 bases from V and 7 bases from J, with 12 bases between. CDR3 bases: TGTGCCAGCAGTTTAGGGACTACGCAACAGCCCCAGCATTTT. Translation: CASSLGTTQQPQHF.

The gene calls are TRBV5-1 and TRBJ1-1, with D possibly being TRBD1 (5 bases). The length of the CDR3 is 14 residues. V lost 4 bases, J lost 4 bases, and 14 bases lay in between. Looked up from germline, CDR1 is SGHRS and CDR2 is YFSETQ. In nucleotides, the CDR3 is TGCGCCAGCAGCCCGGACACCTTCGGCACTGAAGCTTTCTTT. Amino acids: CASSPDTFGTEAFF. Looking up the rest from reference TRBV5-1 and TRBJ1-1 gives the full variable domain: KAGVTQTPRYLIKTRGQQVTLSCSPISGHRSVSWYQQTPGQGLQFLFEYFSETQRNKGNFPGRFSGRQFSNSRSEMNVSTLELGDSALYLCASSPDTFGTEAFFGQGTRLTVV.

This clone was picked up one time. This chain uses TRBV5-6 with TRBJ1-2; 10 bases line up with TRBD1. This CDR3 is built from 16 residues. After removal of 0 bases from V and 8 bases from J, the junction contained 10 bases not matched to a gene. Germline CDR1 and CDR2: SGHDT and YYEEEE. The CDR3 loop is CASSLAAGQGVGGYTF. In DNA form, the CDR3 reads TGTGCCAGCAGCTTGGCCGCTGGACAGGGGGTAGGAGGCTACACCTTC.

The chain employs TRBV19 and TRBJ2-3; possibly TRBD2 for D (7 bases). Germline assignment: CDR1 LNHDA and CDR2 SQIVND (reference sequence). Trimming left V 6 bases short and J 2 bases short, with 27 bases between. The CDR3 totals 19 residues. The CDR3: CASSLREGGPDGHTDTQYF. As DNA, the CDR3 is TGTGCCAGTAGCCTGAGGGAGGGGGGCCCGGATGGACACACAGATACGCAGTATTTT.